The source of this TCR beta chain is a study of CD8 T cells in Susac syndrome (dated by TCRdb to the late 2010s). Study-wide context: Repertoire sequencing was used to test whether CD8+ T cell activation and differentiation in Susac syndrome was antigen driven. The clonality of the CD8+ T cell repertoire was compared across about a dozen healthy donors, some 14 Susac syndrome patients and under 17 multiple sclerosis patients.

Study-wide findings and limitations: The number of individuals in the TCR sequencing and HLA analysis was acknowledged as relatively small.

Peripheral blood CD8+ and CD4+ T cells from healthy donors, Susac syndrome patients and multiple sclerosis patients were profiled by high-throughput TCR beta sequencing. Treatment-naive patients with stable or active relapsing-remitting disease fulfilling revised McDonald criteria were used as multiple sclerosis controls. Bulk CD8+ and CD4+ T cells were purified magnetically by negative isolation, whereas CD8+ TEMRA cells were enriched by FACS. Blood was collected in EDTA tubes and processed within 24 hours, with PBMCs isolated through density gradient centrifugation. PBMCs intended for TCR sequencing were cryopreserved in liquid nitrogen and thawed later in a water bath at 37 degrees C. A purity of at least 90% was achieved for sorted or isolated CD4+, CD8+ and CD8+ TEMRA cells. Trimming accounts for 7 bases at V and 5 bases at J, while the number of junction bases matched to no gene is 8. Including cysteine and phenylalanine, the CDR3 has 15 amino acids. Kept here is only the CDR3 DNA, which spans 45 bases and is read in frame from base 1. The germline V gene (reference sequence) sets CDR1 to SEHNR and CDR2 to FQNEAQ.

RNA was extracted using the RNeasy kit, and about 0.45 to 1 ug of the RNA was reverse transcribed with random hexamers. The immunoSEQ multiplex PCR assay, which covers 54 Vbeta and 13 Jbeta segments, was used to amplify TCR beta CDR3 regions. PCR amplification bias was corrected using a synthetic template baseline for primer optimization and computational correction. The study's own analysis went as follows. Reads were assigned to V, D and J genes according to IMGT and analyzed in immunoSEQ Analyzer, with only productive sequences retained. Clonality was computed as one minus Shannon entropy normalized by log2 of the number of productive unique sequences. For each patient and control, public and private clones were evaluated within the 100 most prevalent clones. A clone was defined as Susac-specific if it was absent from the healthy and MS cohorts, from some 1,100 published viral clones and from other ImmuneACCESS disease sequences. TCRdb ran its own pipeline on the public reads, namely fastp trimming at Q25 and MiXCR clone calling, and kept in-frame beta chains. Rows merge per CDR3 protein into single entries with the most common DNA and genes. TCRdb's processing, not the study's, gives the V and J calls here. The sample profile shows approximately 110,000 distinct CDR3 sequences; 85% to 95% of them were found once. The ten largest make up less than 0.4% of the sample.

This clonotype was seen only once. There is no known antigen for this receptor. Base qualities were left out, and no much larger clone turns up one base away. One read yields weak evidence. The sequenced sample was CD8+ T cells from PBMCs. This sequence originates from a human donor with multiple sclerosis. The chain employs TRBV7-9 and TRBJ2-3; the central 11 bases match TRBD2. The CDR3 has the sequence CASTLSGRAGDTQYF. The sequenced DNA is TGTGCCAGCACCCTTAGCGGGAGGGCAGGAGATACGCAGTATTTT.